Below, one TCR beta chain is given with its context. This entry belongs to a study of blood T cell repertoires in COVID-19. For the study at large: The United States, Italy and Spain supplied acute and convalescent COVID-19 samples. T cells, B-cell-depleted T cells, or PBMCs provided the cDNA or gDNA that served as material.

The Seattle patients joined while their infection was active and were tracked longitudinally afterward. Original processing methods: By means of reference gene primer amplification, nucleated cell counts were estimated. The data were produced by immunoSEQ multiplex PCR, yet TCRdb's version contains in-frame clones alone and is incomplete. V, J and clone size are those of that table, while D and trimming were read from the DNA. Of 100,000 to 150,000 clones detected, around 81% appear once; the ten largest clones hold approximately 18%. The clonotype was recovered from a man aged 25-45 years with COVID-19, enrolled during active disease. The sequencing sample was made of peripheral blood.

The CDR3 nucleotides are TGTGCCAGCAGCTTATGGCAGATGAACACTGAAGCTTTCTTT. Protein: CASSLWQMNTEAFF. The chain carries TRBV11-3 and TRBJ1-1; D gene unclear. CDR1 and CDR2 from the germline V gene are SGHNT and YENEEA. Between the trimmed V and J ends, which lost 2 bases and 0 bases, there was a span of 7 bases. The CDR3 loop spans 14 amino acids.